This T cell receptor beta chain was captured in a study of human T cells and chemical hapten exposure. Overall study: The study lasted roughly 26 weeks, and patients were dosed weekly with diphenylcyclopropenone on the scalp throughout. Among samples, TCR yields varied mainly because of small differences in pooled library volume.

From the RACE reads, TCRdb called clonotypes with MiXCR, one entry per CDR3 protein. The table lists 300,000 to 450,000 distinct CDR3 sequences, around 5.5% of them singletons, with 2% to 3% in the top ten. Concerning this clonotype: Its target is unknown.

The time point denotes: pre-sensitization, week 0. Indicated treatment: therapeutic diphenylcyclopropenone sensitization with weekly scalp DPC. General study points: Patch test scores rose with PT1 expanded TCR counts, a positive correlation. Expanded TCRs clustered into significantly more large CDR3 similarity groups than controls, the analysis revealed.

Germline CDR1 reads DFQATT; CDR2 reads SNEGSKA (reference sequence). CDR3 size: 16 residues. The V gene lost 6 bases and the J gene lost 4 bases, with 24 bases spanning the gap. This material consisted of whole blood, taken in connection with sensitization to the hapten diphenylcyclopropenone (DPC). The receptor's source is a woman aged 50 to 65 with alopecia areata. Some clones in this sample may be carry-over from other donors' samples. The genes are TRBV20-1 and TRBJ1-2, with D hard to call. The CDR3, as DNA: TGCAGTGCCCCCTCGCCCGGGTTACTTGGATCCTATGGCTACACCTTC. It codes for CSAPSPGLLGSYGYTF.